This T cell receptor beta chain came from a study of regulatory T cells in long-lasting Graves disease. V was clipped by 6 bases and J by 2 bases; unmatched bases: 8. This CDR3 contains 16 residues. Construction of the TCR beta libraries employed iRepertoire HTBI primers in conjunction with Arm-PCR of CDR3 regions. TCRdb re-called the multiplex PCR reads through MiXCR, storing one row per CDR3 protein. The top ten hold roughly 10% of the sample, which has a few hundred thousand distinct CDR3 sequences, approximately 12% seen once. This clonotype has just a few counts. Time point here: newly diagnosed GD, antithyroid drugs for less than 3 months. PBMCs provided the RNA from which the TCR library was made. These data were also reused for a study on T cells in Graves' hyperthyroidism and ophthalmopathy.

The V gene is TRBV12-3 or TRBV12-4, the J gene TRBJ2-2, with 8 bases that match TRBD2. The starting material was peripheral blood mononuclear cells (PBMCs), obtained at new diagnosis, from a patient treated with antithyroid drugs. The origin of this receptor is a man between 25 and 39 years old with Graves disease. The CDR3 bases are TGTGCCAGCAGAGGCAGCGGGAGCTTAAACACCGGGGAGCTGTTTTTT. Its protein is CASRGSGSLNTGELFF.